The 4 T cell receptor beta chains below come from one sample, sequenced in a study of cytomegalovirus exposure and HLA in healthy donors listed by TCRdb under 2017. Libraries came from the immunoSEQ multiplex PCR assay. The immuneACCESS repertoire file appears here via TCRdb, limited to in-frame rearrangements. These files lack a portion of the clones; in checked studies, under half of the deficit traces to unresolved V genes, and the cause of the others is not known. The sample records some 350,000 clones, around 87% of which are singletons. Approximately 1% of the sample goes to the ten largest clones. Sequenced material: PBMCs. These receptors came from a woman aged 30 to 39 in good health and CMV-seropositive.

The table lists this clone with many counts. The chain carries TRBV6-1 and TRBJ1-4, with 8 bases that match TRBD1. CDR3 length equals 14 residues. The germline CDR1 and CDR2 sequences are MNHNS and SASEGT. Trimming took 3 bases from V and 5 from J; bases not matched to a gene: 2. CDR3 in amino acids: CASSDRQGNEKLFF. The CDR3 bases are TGTGCCAGCAGTGACCGACAGGGGAATGAAAAACTGTTTTTT.

The chain carries TRBV29-1 and TRBJ2-1; D is perhaps TRBD1 or TRBD2 (5 bases each). The CDR3 length is 18 residues. CDR1 and CDR2 (germline): SQVTM, ANQGSEA. V dropped 3 bases and J dropped 1 base, with 22 bases sitting between them. CDR3 nucleotide sequence: TGCAGCGTTGATCGGGGCCTCACAAAGCGGTATTCCTACAATGAGCAGTTCTTC. This gives the protein CSVDRGLTKRYSYNEQFF.

This chain connects TRBV7-2 to TRBJ2-6, with 7 bases identical to TRBD1. Germline CDR1 reads SGHTA; CDR2 reads FQGNSA. V lost 5 bases, J lost 2 bases, and 3 bases stayed unmatched. The CDR3 length is 15 residues. The CDR3 protein is CASSKQGAGANVLTF. For the CDR3, the DNA is TGTGCCAGCAGCAAGCAGGGGGCTGGGGCCAACGTCCTGACTTTC.

The chain joins TRBV27 to TRBJ2-1; D gene ambiguous. The CDR3 is 15 residues long. With 3 bases removed from V and 3 bases from J, the gap between germline ends came to 12 bases. CDR1 is MNHEY, CDR2 SMNVEV, per germline (reference sequence). The CDR3 sequence is CASSFGSFGYNEQFF. Written as DNA, the CDR3 is TGTGCCAGCAGTTTTGGTTCATTTGGCTACAATGAGCAGTTCTTC.